These 7 T cell receptor beta chains share one sample of origin, sequenced in a study of shared T cell receptors in the human thymus (dated by TCRdb to the early 2020s). Library preparation used the immunoSEQ multiplex PCR assay. TCRdb obtained this table from immuneACCESS and retained in-frame rearrangements with V and J assigned. These tables miss some clones; where compared with another copy, unresolved V genes account for less than half of the shortfall, and the remainder is unexplained. In this sample the table shows about 660,000 clones, approximately 87% of which occur a single time. The top ten clones comprise 0.008% to 0.011% of the sample. This same sample was also part of a study on human thymus T cells.

Sequences were obtained from thymocytes. These receptors all stem from a boy younger than two with a congenital heart defect. Donor details come from another sample of the same person, matched by shared clones.

The chain joins TRBV5-4 to TRBJ2-2, with 13 bases identical to TRBD2. Trimming removed 6 bases from V and 4 bases from J; junction bases left unmatched: 9. This CDR3 contains 17 residues. Germline CDR1 reads SGHNT; CDR2 reads YYREEE (reference sequence). CDR3 protein: CASILITSGRATGELFF. CDR3 DNA: TGTGCCAGCATCCTAATTACTAGCGGGAGGGCCACCGGGGAGCTGTTTTTT.

The chain couples TRBV13 to TRBJ2-1; tentatively, D is TRBD2 (6 bases). This CDR3 is 17 amino acids long. Trimming pared 5 bases from V and 2 bases from J, leaving 19 bases between. CDR1 and CDR2 from the germline V gene are PRHDT and FYEKMQ (reference sequence). The CDR3 spells CASSPGGGSNPYNEQFF. For the CDR3, the DNA is TGTGCCAGCAGCCCCGGTGGGGGGAGTAACCCCTACAATGAGCAGTTCTTC.

This clone occurred once. The rearrangement joins TRBV5-4 to TRBJ2-7, with TRBD1 matching 7 bases. The CDR3 is made up of 15 amino acids. V was pared by 3 bases and J by 2 bases, with 8 bases of the junction left unmatched. CDR1 and CDR2 (germline): SGHNT, YYREEE (reference sequence). CDR3 bases: TGTGCCAGCAGCTCCGAGGACAGGTCGACCTACGAGCAGTACTTC. Amino acids: CASSSEDRSTYEQYF.

V usage is TRBV21-1 and J usage is TRBJ2-1; the DNA was not used to check the table's D call, TRBD1. TRBV21-1 is listed as a pseudogene. CDR3 length equals 13 residues. CDR3 in amino acids: CASTTRDSQEQFF. DNA for the CDR3: TGTGCCAGCACCACTAGGGACAGCCAAGAGCAGTTCTTC.

The rearrangement joins TRBV6-1 to TRBJ2-3; TRBD2 matches at 11 bases. Germline lookup yields CDR1 MNHNS and CDR2 SASEGT. Germline trimming cut 0 bases from V and 6 bases from J; bases unmatched to any gene: 17. CDR3 size: 20 residues. CDR3 loop: CASSEALIWTSGPVRDTQYF. The CDR3 region has the DNA TGTGCCAGCAGTGAAGCCCTTATTTGGACTAGCGGGCCTGTCAGGGATACGCAGTATTTT.

The chain employs TRBV7-2 and TRBJ2-1, with 12 bases matching TRBD2. V dropped 5 bases and J dropped 3; count of bases not matched to a gene: 5. The CDR3 contains 16 residues. Germline V gives CDR1 SGHTA, CDR2 FQGNSA. The CDR3 reads CASSRQTSGSYNEQFF. DNA for the CDR3: TGTGCCAGCAGCCGCCAGACTAGCGGGAGCTACAATGAGCAGTTCTTC. Full variable domain (rest looked up from reference TRBV7-2 and TRBJ2-1): GAGVSQSPSNKVTEKGKDVELRCDPISGHTALYWYRQSLGQGLEFLIYFQGNSAPDKSGLPSDRFSAERTGGSVSTLTIQRTQQEDSAVYLCASSRQTSGSYNEQFFGPGTRLTVL.

This chain joins TRBV13 and TRBJ2-2, with 9 bases fitting TRBD2. This CDR3 has 17 amino acids. The germline CDR1 and CDR2 sequences are PRHDT and FYEKMQ (reference sequence). V lost 1 base and J lost 4; bases outside the gene matches: 7. This CDR3 reads CASSLVPRGRATGELFF. Written as DNA, the CDR3 is TGTGCCAGCAGCTTAGTCCCCCGCGGGAGGGCCACCGGGGAGCTGTTTTTT.